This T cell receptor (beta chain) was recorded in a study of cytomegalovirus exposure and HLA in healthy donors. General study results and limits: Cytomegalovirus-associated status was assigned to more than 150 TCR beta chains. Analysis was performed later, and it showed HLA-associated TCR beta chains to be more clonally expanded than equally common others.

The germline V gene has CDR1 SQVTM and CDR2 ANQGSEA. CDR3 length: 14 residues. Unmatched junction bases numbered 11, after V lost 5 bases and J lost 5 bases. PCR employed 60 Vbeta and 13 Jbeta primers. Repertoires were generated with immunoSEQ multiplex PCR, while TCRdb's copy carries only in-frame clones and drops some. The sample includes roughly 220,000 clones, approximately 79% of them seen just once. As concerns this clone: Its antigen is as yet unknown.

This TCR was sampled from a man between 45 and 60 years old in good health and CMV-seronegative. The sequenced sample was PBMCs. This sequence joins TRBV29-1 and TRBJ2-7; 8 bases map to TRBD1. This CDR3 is CSVNMGQVPDEQYF. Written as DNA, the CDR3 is TGCAGCGTTAATATGGGACAGGTCCCTGACGAGCAGTACTTC.